What follows is one TCR beta chain and its context. The antigen is not known. A junction boundary mismatches the germline segment, possibly from a read error. This sample stems from a study of lymphopenia after photon versus proton radiotherapy. Study-level findings and limits: After the lymphocyte nadir, photon-treated repertoires showed oligoclonal expansion, especially of CD8+ Temra cells. In patients who died, overall survival fell as post-nadir TCR diversity dropped more. Survival link was tested only in deceased patients; proton benefit remains a possibility.

Germline CDR1 KGHSH, CDR2 LQKENI. CDR3 length: 15 amino acids. The data were produced by immunoSEQ multiplex PCR, yet TCRdb's version contains in-frame clones alone and is incomplete. The sample lists around 64,000 clones; roughly 87% were seen once. Sequencing used peripheral blood, obtained from a patient treated with proton-based radiotherapy. This TCR came from a man aged 80 or over with esophageal cancer. J is TRBJ2-1 and V is TRBV18, with D perhaps TRBD2 (5 bases). CDR3 residues: CASSPSGLAYYEQFF. As DNA, the CDR3 is TGTGCCAGCTCACCCAGCGGCCTTGCCTACTATGAGCAGTTCTTC.